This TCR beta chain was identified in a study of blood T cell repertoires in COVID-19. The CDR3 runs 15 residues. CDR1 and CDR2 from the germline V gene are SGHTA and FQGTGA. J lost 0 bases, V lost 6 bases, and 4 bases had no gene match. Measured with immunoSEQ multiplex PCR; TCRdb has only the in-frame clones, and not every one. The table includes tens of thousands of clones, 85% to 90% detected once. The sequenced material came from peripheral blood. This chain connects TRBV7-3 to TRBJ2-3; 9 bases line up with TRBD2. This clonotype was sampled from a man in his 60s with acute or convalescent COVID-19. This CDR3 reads CASRLAGASTDTQYF. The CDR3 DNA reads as TGTGCCAGCAGGTTAGCGGGAGCTAGCACAGATACGCAGTATTTT. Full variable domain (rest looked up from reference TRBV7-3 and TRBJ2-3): GAGVSQTPSNKVTEKGKYVELRCDPISGHTALYWYRQSLGQGPEFLIYFQGTGAADDSGLPNDRFFAVRPEGSVSTLKIQRTERGDSAVYLCASRLAGASTDTQYFGPGTRLTVL.